Below are 19 T cell receptor beta chains sequenced from a single sample in a study of a mutant IDH1 vaccine in newly diagnosed glioma. Stated time point: week 5, during vaccination. What each vaccine dose contained was 300 ug of mutant IDH1 20-mer peptide, accompanied by topical imiquimod. The data were produced by immunoSEQ multiplex PCR, yet TCRdb's version contains in-frame clones alone and is incomplete. The data hold tens of thousands of clones, with around 82% observed a single time. For these receptors, no antigen is known. Sequencing was performed on PBMCs, taken from a glioma patient whose treatment included an IDH1 peptide vaccine. These receptors were collected from a woman under 30 with glioma. Some clones in this sample may be carry-over from other donors' samples.

The V call is TRBV6-5, the J call TRBJ2-1, with D possibly matching TRBD1 (6 bases). Per germline, CDR1 MNHEY and CDR2 SVGAGI. This CDR3 is built from 13 residues. Trimming removed 5 bases from V and 9 bases from J, with 14 bases in between. CDR3 sequence (DNA): TGTGCCAGCAGTCCGATTCCAGGGGTTGAGCAGTTCTTC. Translation gives CASSPIPGVEQFF.

The V gene is TRBV9, the J gene TRBJ1-2, with D unclear. The CDR3 runs to 15 residues. Trimming took 3 bases from V and 3 from J, leaving 15 bases between them. Germline-derived CDR1 and CDR2 are SGDLS and YYNGEE. CDR3 loop: CASSATPGKDYGYTF. The CDR3 DNA is TGTGCCAGCAGCGCGACCCCGGGAAAGGACTATGGCTACACCTTC.

The CDR3 loop reads CASSEYRGSTEAFF. CDR3 nucleotide sequence: TGTGCCAGCAGTGAATACCGGGGTTCAACTGAAGCTTTCTTT. The rearrangement uses TRBV25-1 and TRBJ1-1; D gene unclear. The CDR3 spans 14 residues. V lost 0 bases and J lost 5, with 10 bases in between. Germline CDR1 and CDR2: MGHDK and SYGVNS.

The chain has TRBV9 and TRBJ2-7; TRBD1 aligns across 8 bases. The V and J ends lost 0 bases and 7 bases, in that order; junction bases with no gene match: 9. The germline gives CDR1 SGDLS, CDR2 YYNGEE. CDR3 length: 15 residues. This CDR3 is CASSVDGDRGGEQYF. Here the CDR3 DNA reads TGTGCCAGCAGCGTAGATGGTGACAGGGGAGGAGAGCAGTACTTC.

This clone was found once. V is TRBV19 and J is TRBJ1-5; 10 bases match TRBD1. V was pared by 5 bases and J by 7 bases, with 8 bases of the junction left unmatched. Germline V gives CDR1 LNHDA, CDR2 SQIVND (reference sequence). This CDR3 has 15 amino acids. The CDR3 region is CASSRVGTGAQPQHF. CDR3 nucleotides: TGTGCCAGTAGTCGGGTGGGGACAGGGGCCCAGCCCCAGCATTTT.

The V call is TRBV2, the J call TRBJ2-7; 8 bases are shared with TRBD1. Germline V gene data show CDR1 as SNHLY and CDR2 as FYNNEI. This CDR3 has 12 residues. V shed 8 bases and J 3 bases; nucleotides not matched to a gene: 3. The CDR3 DNA is TGTGCCAGCCAGGACAGGGTCTACGAGCAGTACTTC. This sequence encodes CASQDRVYEQYF.

This chain uses TRBV19 with TRBJ1-3, with D unresolved. Germline V gene data show CDR1 as LNHDA and CDR2 as SQIVND (reference sequence). The V gene lost 5 bases and the J gene lost 0 bases, with 17 bases spanning the gap. The CDR3 runs to 17 residues. This chain's CDR3 is CASSFTVIIDSGNTIYF. The CDR3 region has the DNA TGTGCCAGTAGTTTTACCGTCATCATAGACTCTGGAAACACCATATATTTT.

The chain has TRBV12-5 and TRBJ1-4; 7 bases are a match to TRBD1. V shed 5 bases and J 12 bases; nucleotides not matched to a gene: 6. The CDR3 loop spans 12 amino acids. CDR1 and CDR2 from the germline V gene are LGHNT and FRNRAP. The CDR3 DNA reads TGTGCTAGTGGTAACAGGGGCATAGAACTGTTTTTT. Its protein product is CASGNRGIELFF.

The chain carries TRBV10-1 and TRBJ1-1; 7 bases are shared with TRBD1. The CDR3 is made up of 14 amino acids. Trimming took 6 bases from V and 3 from J; bases not matched to a gene: 7. Germline CDR1 WNHNN, CDR2 SYGVQD (reference sequence). This chain's CDR3 is CASRPTDRDTEAFF. DNA for the CDR3: TGCGCCAGCAGACCCACTGACAGGGACACTGAAGCTTTCTTT.

The chain couples TRBV5-1 to TRBJ1-1; possibly TRBD1 for D (6 bases). V gave up 3 bases and J gave up 6 bases, with 18 bases separating them. Looked up from germline, CDR1 is SGHRS and CDR2 is YFSETQ. The CDR3 contains 15 residues. The CDR3 spells CASSWEGVYGSEAFF. The CDR3 DNA is TGCGCCAGCAGCTGGGAGGGGGTTTACGGGTCTGAAGCTTTCTTT.

The rearrangement uses TRBV4-3 and TRBJ2-3; possibly TRBD1 or TRBD2 for D (5 bases each). The ends were cut back, 4 bases at V and 5 bases at J, with 25 bases in the middle. The CDR3 is 18 amino acids. Germline assignment: CDR1 LGHNA and CDR2 YSLEER. The CDR3 bases are TGCGCCAGCAGCCTCGGAAAAGGGGCAGGGTCGAGGGAAGATACGCAGTATTTT. Its protein product is CASSLGKGAGSREDTQYF.

This clone has only one observation. The chain has TRBV6-1 and TRBJ2-3; TRBD2 aligns across 7 bases. The germline V gene encodes CDR1 MNHNS and CDR2 SASEGT. The CDR3 consists of 16 residues. V shed 2 bases, J shed 1 base, and the junction held 6 bases outside the gene matches. The CDR3 reads CASSEFSGLGTDTQYF. The DNA for the CDR3 is TGTGCCAGCAGTGAATTTAGCGGGCTTGGCACAGATACGCAGTATTTT.

This clone has just a few counts. This chain links TRBV7-2 with TRBJ1-1, with TRBD1 as a possible D gene (6 bases). Deletions cut 3 bases from V and 2 bases from J, with 10 bases between. The CDR3 is 14 residues long. The V gene's germline CDR1 is SGHTA and CDR2 FQGNSA. The CDR3 loop reads CASSLAGVNTEAFF. Here the CDR3 DNA reads TGTGCCAGCAGCTTGGCAGGGGTAAACACTGAAGCTTTCTTT. The full variable domain, its missing parts supplied by reference TRBV7-2 and TRBJ1-1, is GAGVSQSPSNKVTEKGKDVELRCDPISGHTALYWYRQSLGQGLEFLIYFQGNSAPDKSGLPSDRFSAERTGGSVSTLTIQRTQQEDSAVYLCASSLAGVNTEAFFGQGTRLTVV.

The genes are TRBV9 and TRBJ2-4, with D hard to call. V lost 2 bases and J lost 7, with 13 bases in between. The CDR3 is made up of 14 amino acids. In germline, CDR1 is SGDLS, CDR2 YYNGEE. The CDR3, as DNA: TGTGCCAGCAGCGTGGGTGGGCCTGGGAACATTCAGTACTTC. This encodes CASSVGGPGNIQYF.

This sequence joins TRBV25-1 and TRBJ1-4; D remains ambiguous. The CDR3 runs to 13 residues. Looked up from germline, CDR1 is MGHDK and CDR2 is SYGVNS. V lost 6 bases to trimming and J lost 5 bases, with 10 bases between them. The CDR3 bases are TGTGCCAGCAGGAGAGGTAAGAATGAAAAACTGTTTTTT. Encoded protein: CASRRGKNEKLFF. Full variable domain (remainder filled in from reference TRBV25-1 and TRBJ1-4): EADIYQTPRYLVIGTGKKITLECSQTMGHDKMYWYQQDPGMELHLIHYSYGVNSTEKGDLSSESTVSRIRTEHFPLTLESARPSHTSQYLCASRRGKNEKLFFGSGTQLSVL.

This chain uses TRBV2 with TRBJ2-3; 7 bases match TRBD1. Germline V gene lookup returns CDR1 SNHLY and CDR2 FYNNEI. With V trimmed by 4 bases and J by 5 bases, 6 bases remained unmatched. The CDR3 totals 14 residues. CDR3: CASSGQGVKDTQYF. The CDR3 region has the DNA TGTGCCAGCAGTGGGCAGGGGGTCAAAGATACGCAGTATTTT.

The chain links TRBV29-1 to TRBJ1-4; a possible D gene is TRBD1 (6 bases). V was clipped by 6 bases and J by 3 bases, with 17 bases between them. Germline loops: CDR1 SQVTM, CDR2 ANQGSEA. CDR3 size: 15 residues. The CDR3 sequence: CSVLRSGAANEKLFF. The CDR3 DNA sequence: TGCAGCGTACTCAGATCAGGGGCGGCTAATGAAAAACTGTTTTTT.

The V and J genes are TRBV4-2 and TRBJ1-2, with D perhaps matching TRBD1 (5 bases). The CDR3 extends over 15 amino acids. Trimming removed 1 base from V and 4 bases from J, with 13 bases in between. CDR1 is LGHNA and CDR2 is YNFKEQ in the germline V gene. DNA for the CDR3: TGTGCCAGCAGCCAAGGGGCAGGGCGGGCCTATGGCTACACCTTC. Translated: CASSQGAGRAYGYTF.

The table lists this clone with a count of one. The chain carries TRBV5-5 and TRBJ2-5; tentative D call: TRBD1 (6 bases). The CDR3 is 17 residues long. V was pared by 2 bases and J by 1 base, with 18 bases between. Germline V lookup: CDR1 SGHKS, CDR2 YYEKEE (reference sequence). For the CDR3, the DNA is TGTGCCAGCAGCTTTATAGCCTCGGACAGCGGCCAAGAGACCCAGTACTTC. Its protein product is CASSFIASDSGQETQYF.